Shown below are 9 T cell receptor beta chains from a single sample sequenced in a study of blood T cell repertoires in COVID-19. Measured with immunoSEQ multiplex PCR; TCRdb has only the in-frame clones, and not every one. In the table there are just over 95,000 clones, 90% of which are singletons. Material: peripheral blood. The receptor set was obtained from a man in his sixties with acute or convalescent COVID-19.

This clone was seen more than once but under ten times. The chain has TRBV5-4 and TRBJ2-3; TRBD2 matches 11 bases. Trimming cost V 4 bases and J 0 bases; bases outside gene matches: 7. The CDR3 totals 17 residues. The germline gives CDR1 SGHNT, CDR2 YYREEE (reference sequence). The CDR3 loop reads CASSPLAGGTSTDTQYF. The CDR3 DNA follows: TGTGCCAGCAGCCCCTTAGCGGGGGGGACTAGCACAGATACGCAGTATTTT.

This chain links TRBV3-1 (or the pseudogene TRBV3-2) with TRBJ2-5; 7 positions agree with TRBD1. CDR1 is LGHDT, CDR2 YNNKEL, per germline (reference sequence). The CDR3 covers 16 residues. V lost 1 base and J lost 7; bases outside the gene matches: 12. CDR3 amino acids: CASSQAATGTRGTQYF. The CDR3 nucleotides read TGTGCCAGCAGCCAAGCCGCGACAGGGACCCGGGGGACCCAGTACTTC.

This clone came up once. The V call is TRBV7-9, the J call TRBJ1-1, with D possibly TRBD1 on 5 matching bases. V was cut by 2 bases and J by 1 base, with 14 bases left in between. The CDR3 is 16 amino acids. Germline V CDR1 and CDR2: SEHNR, FQNEAQ (reference sequence). CDR3 sequence reads: CASSLWGGSTNTEAFF. The CDR3 DNA sequence: TGTGCCAGCAGCTTATGGGGGGGTTCAACGAACACTGAAGCTTTCTTT.

The chain carries TRBV3-1 (or the pseudogene TRBV3-2) and TRBJ1-2; D gene uncertain. V shed 1 base and J shed 2 bases, with 11 bases lying between them. CDR1 is LGHDT and CDR2 is YNNKEL in the germline V gene (reference sequence). This CDR3 comprises 15 residues. CDR3: CASSQVPGENYGYTF. CDR3 DNA: TGTGCCAGCAGCCAAGTTCCAGGTGAAAACTATGGCTACACCTTC.

The gene calls are TRBV10-2 and TRBJ2-1, with D unclear. V was pared by 7 bases and J by 3 bases, with 4 bases between. The CDR3 consists of 11 residues. CDR1 is WSHSY and CDR2 is SAAADI in the germline V gene. For the CDR3, the DNA is TGCGCCAGCACTGTCTACAATGAGCAGTTCTTC. Translation gives CASTVYNEQFF.

This chain uses TRBV13 with TRBJ2-2; 7 nucleotides agree with TRBD1. Germline loops: CDR1 PRHDT, CDR2 FYEKMQ (reference sequence). V shed 4 bases, J shed 0 bases, and the junction held 5 bases outside the gene matches. The CDR3 runs 16 residues. The CDR3 loop is CASSWTGTANTGELFF. CDR3 DNA: TGTGCCAGCAGCTGGACCGGGACAGCGAACACCGGGGAGCTGTTTTTT.

This clone was observed once. This chain uses TRBV21-1 with TRBJ2-7; the DNA was not used to check the table's D call, TRBD2. TRBV21-1 is annotated as a pseudogene. CDR3 size: 14 residues. The CDR3 nucleotides read TGTGCCAGCAGCAAAGAATCCGGGTGCTACGAGCAGTACGTC. This sequence encodes CASSKESGCYEQYV.

The chain couples TRBV6-5 to TRBJ1-1; D gene ambiguous. Germline CDR1 reads MNHEY; CDR2 reads SVGAGI. The V end was cut by 4 bases, the J end by 6 bases, with 21 bases between. The CDR3 has 16 residues. The CDR3: CASSSTWIPLEAEAFF. The CDR3 nucleotides are TGTGCCAGCAGTTCAACATGGATACCCCTCGAGGCTGAAGCTTTCTTT.

The chain carries TRBV5-5 and TRBJ2-2, with D tentatively TRBD2 (6 bases). V lost 0 bases and J lost 5, with 14 bases in between. The CDR3 runs 16 residues. Germline lookup yields CDR1 SGHKS and CDR2 YYEKEE (reference sequence). The CDR3 DNA is TGTGCCAGCAGCTTGGGACGGGGGTACTTGACCGGGGAGCTGTTTTTT. This sequence encodes CASSLGRGYLTGELFF.